These 5 T cell receptor beta chains came from one sample sequenced in a study of T cell changes during pregnancy in multiple sclerosis (dated by TCRdb to the late 2010s). Library preparation was by the immunoSEQ multiplex PCR assay. TCRdb limited this immuneACCESS table to in-frame rearrangements with V and J called. A share of clones is missing; checked studies link under half to unresolved V genes, and the rest is unexplained. The sample table records 50,000 or so clones; almost 95% of these occur just once. Roughly 2.2% of the sample goes to the ten largest clones. The sample here was peripheral blood, taken in the third trimester of pregnancy. The receptors shown here come from a female donor with multiple sclerosis, enrolled in a pregnancy study.

The chain joins TRBV4-3 to TRBJ2-7; the D gene is possibly TRBD1 (6 bases). The CDR3 spans 15 residues. V shed 4 bases and J shed 1 base, with 14 bases lying between them. Germline V gives CDR1 LGHNA, CDR2 YSLEER. This chain's CDR3 is CASSPHRVGSYEQYF. In DNA form, the CDR3 reads TGCGCCAGCAGCCCCCACAGGGTTGGGTCCTACGAGCAGTACTTC.

CDR3 DNA sequence: TGTGCCAGCACTATCTCAGCGGGAGTGTACGAGCAGTACTTC. Translating it yields CASTISAGVYEQYF. V usage is TRBV6-1 and J usage is TRBJ2-7, with TRBD2 identical over 8 bases. Trimming cost V 7 bases and J 4 bases; bases outside gene matches: 9. The germline V gene encodes CDR1 MNHNS and CDR2 SASEGT. The CDR3 totals 14 residues.

The chain carries TRBV6-1 and TRBJ2-2, with 9 positions matching TRBD2. This CDR3 is 14 amino acids long. The J segment lost 7 bases and the V segment lost 8 bases, leaving 8 bases of the junction unmatched. Germline assignment: CDR1 MNHNS and CDR2 SASEGT. The chain's CDR3 is CASSKAGGDGELFF. The CDR3 region has the DNA TGTGCCAGCTCTAAGGCGGGAGGGGACGGGGAGCTGTTTTTT.

This clone was seen more than once but under ten times. The chain links TRBV27 to TRBJ2-2; TRBD2 agrees at 10 bases. The CDR3 loop spans 16 amino acids. Germline CDR1 and CDR2: MNHEY and SMNVEV (reference sequence). V shed 8 bases and J 1 base; nucleotides not matched to a gene: 7. This CDR3 is CASGRIAGGNTGELFF. As DNA, the CDR3 is TGTGCCAGCGGACGTATAGCGGGAGGGAACACCGGGGAGCTGTTTTTT.

This sequence joins TRBV7-2 and TRBJ1-4; a weak D match, TRBD1 (5 bases). From germline, CDR1 is SGHTA and CDR2 FQGNSA. This CDR3 has 15 amino acids. Trimming shortened V by 5 bases and J by 7 bases, and 17 bases separated the two germline ends. The CDR3 DNA sequence: TGTGCCAGCAGCCAACAGACCAGGGTTGGTGAAAAACTGTTTTTT. Translation gives CASSQQTRVGEKLFF.